A few counts support the clone carrying this T cell receptor (beta chain). Its antigen remains unidentified. Germline V gives CDR1 SGHAT, CDR2 FQNNGV. This CDR3 contains 16 residues. Unmatched junction bases numbered 2, after V lost 1 base and J lost 2 bases. This record belongs to a study of T cell responses to AZD1222 COVID-19 vaccine. Findings and caveats of the study: Only 6 or 7 individuals given AZD1222 were seropositive at baseline. Spike as a whole was targeted by vaccine-associated CD4 TCRs, dominant at 160-218 and 743-854.

Sequenced by immunoSEQ multiplex PCR; TCRdb stores in-frame clones only, minus some. Seen here are 95,000 to 100,000 clones, approximately 91% observed once, and the top ten hold 16%. This sequence originates from an adult who received the AZD1222 COVID-19 vaccine. The starting material was peripheral blood, obtained 28 days after the second AZD1222 dose. This sequence joins TRBV11-2 and TRBJ2-1; 10 bases line up with TRBD2. CDR3 sequence: CASSLGGLAAYNEQFF. For the CDR3, the DNA is TGTGCCAGCAGCTTAGGAGGACTAGCGGCCTACAATGAGCAGTTCTTC.